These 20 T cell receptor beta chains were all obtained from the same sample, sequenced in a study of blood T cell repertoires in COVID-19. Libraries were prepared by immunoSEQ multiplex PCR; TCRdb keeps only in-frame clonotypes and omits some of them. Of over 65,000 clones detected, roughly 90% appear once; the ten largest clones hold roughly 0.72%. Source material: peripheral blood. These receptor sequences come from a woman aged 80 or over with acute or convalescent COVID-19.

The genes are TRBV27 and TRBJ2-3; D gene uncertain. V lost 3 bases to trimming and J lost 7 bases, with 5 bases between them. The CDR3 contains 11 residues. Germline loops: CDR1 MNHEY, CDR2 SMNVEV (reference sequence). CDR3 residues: CASSLAHTQYF. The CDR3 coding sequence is TGTGCCAGCAGTTTGGCCCATACGCAGTATTTT.

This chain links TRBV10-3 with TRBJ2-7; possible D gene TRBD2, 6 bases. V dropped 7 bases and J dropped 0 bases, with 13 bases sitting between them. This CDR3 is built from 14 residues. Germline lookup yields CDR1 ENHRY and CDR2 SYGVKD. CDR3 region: CAITPGGTSYEQYF. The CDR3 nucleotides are TGTGCCATCACCCCTGGAGGGACCTCCTACGAGCAGTACTTC.

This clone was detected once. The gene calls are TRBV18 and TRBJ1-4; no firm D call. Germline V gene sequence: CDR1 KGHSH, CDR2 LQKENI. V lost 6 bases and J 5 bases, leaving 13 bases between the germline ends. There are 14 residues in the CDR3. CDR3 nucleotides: TGTGCCAGCTCTCGGGCGGGCTTAAATGAAAAACTGTTTTTT. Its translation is CASSRAGLNEKLFF.

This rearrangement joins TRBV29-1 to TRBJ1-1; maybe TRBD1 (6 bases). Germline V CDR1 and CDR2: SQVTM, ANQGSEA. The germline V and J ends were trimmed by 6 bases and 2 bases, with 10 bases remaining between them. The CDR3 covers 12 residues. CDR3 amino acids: CSVDSSNTEAFF. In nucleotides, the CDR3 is TGCAGCGTGGACAGTTCTAACACTGAAGCTTTCTTT.

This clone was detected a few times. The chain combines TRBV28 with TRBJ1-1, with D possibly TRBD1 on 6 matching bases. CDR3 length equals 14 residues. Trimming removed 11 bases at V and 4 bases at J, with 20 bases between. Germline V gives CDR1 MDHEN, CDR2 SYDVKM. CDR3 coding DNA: TGTGCCGAATCCCGTCAGGGGTTCGGCACTGAAGCTTTCTTT. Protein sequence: CAESRQGFGTEAFF.

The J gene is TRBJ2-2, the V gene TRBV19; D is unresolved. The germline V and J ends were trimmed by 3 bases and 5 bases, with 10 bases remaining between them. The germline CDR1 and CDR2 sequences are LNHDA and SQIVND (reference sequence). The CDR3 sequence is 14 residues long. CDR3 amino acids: CASSMDMTTGELFF. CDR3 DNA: TGTGCCAGTAGTATGGATATGACTACCGGGGAGCTGTTTTTT.

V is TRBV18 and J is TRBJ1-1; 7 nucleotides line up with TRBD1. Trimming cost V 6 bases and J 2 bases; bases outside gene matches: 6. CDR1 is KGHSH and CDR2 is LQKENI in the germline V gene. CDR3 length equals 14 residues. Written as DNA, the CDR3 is TGTGCCAGCTCGGGGCGGACAGGCAACACTGAAGCTTTCTTT. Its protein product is CASSGRTGNTEAFF.

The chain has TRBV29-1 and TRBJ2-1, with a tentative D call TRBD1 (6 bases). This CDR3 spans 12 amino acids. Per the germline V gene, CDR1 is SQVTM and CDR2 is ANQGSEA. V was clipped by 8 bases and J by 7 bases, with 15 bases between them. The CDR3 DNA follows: TGCAGCCCCTGGTTAGGGGGAAATGAGCAGTTCTTC. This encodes CSPWLGGNEQFF.

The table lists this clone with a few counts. The CDR3 coding sequence is TGTGCCAGCAGTAAGAGGGTCTCCTACGAGCAGTACTTC. The encoded protein is CASSKRVSYEQYF. The chain recombines TRBV28 with TRBJ2-7, with D tentatively TRBD2 (5 bases). Looked up from germline, CDR1 is MDHEN and CDR2 is SYDVKM. V was trimmed by 5 bases and J by 0 bases, leaving 8 bases between them. There are 13 residues in the CDR3.

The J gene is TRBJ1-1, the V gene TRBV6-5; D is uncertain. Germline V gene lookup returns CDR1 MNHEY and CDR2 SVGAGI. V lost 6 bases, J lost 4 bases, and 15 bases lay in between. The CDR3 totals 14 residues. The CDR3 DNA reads TGTGCCAGCAGCGCTAGCACCGGTGGCACTGAAGCTTTCTTT. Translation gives CASSASTGGTEAFF.

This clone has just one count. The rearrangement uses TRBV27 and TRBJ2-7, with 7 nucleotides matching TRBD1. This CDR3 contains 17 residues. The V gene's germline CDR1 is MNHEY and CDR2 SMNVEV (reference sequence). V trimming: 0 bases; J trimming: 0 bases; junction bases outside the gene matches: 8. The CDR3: CASSLSPPGQNSYEQYF. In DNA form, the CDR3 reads TGTGCCAGCAGTTTATCCCCTCCGGGACAGAACTCCTACGAGCAGTACTTC.

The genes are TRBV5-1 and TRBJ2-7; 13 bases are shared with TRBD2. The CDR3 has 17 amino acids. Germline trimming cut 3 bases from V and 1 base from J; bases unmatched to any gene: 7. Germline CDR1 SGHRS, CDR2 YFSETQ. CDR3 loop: CASSSGTSGIGSYEQYF. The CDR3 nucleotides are TGCGCCAGCAGCTCCGGGACTAGCGGGATTGGATCCTACGAGCAGTACTTC.

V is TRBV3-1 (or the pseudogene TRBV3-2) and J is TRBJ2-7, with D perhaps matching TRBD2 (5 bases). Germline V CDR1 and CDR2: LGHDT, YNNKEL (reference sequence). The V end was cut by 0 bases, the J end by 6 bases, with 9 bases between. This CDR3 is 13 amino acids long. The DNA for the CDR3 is TGTGCCAGCAGCCAAGATCTAGCTGGCGAGCAGTACTTC. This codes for CASSQDLAGEQYF.

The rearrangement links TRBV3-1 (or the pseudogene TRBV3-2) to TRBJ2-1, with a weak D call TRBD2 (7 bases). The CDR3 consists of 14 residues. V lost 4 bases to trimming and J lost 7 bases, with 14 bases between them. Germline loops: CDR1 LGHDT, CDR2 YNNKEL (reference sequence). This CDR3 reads CASSRGGLPNEQFF. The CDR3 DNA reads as TGTGCCAGCAGCCGGGGGGGCCTACCAAATGAGCAGTTCTTC.

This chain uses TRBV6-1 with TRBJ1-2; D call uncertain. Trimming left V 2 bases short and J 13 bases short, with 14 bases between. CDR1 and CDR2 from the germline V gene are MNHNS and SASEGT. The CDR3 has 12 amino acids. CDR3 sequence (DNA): TGTGCCAGCAGTGAACGAGTTGGAGGGCCCACCTTC. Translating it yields CASSERVGGPTF.

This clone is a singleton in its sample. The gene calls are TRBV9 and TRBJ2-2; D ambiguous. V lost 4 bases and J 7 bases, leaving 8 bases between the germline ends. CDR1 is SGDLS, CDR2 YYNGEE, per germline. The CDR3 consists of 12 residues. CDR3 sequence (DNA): TGTGCCAGCAGCTCCAGTCACGGGGAGCTGTTTTTT. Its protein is CASSSSHGELFF.

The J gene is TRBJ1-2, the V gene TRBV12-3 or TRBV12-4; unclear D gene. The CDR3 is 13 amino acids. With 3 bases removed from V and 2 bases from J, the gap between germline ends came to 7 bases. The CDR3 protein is CASSFGQNYGYTF. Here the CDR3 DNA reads TGTGCCAGCAGTTTTGGGCAGAACTATGGCTACACCTTC.

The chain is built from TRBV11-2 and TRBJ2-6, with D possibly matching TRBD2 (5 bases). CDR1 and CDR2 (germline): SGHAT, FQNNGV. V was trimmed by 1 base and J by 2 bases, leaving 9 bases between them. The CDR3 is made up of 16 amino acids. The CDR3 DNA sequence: TGTGCCAGCAGCTTAGGGGTTAGCGCTGGGGCCAACGTCCTGACTTTC. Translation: CASSLGVSAGANVLTF.

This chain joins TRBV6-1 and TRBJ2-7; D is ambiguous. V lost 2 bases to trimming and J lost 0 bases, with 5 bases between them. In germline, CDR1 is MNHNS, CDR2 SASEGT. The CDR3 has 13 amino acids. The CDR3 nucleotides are TGTGCCAGCAGTGAATTCTACTCCTACGAGCAGTACTTC. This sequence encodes CASSEFYSYEQYF.

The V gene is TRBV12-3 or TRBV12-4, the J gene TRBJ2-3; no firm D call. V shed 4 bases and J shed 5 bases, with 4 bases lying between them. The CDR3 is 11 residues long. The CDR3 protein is CASSSRDTQYF. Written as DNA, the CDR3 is TGTGCCAGCAGTTCCCGAGATACGCAGTATTTT.